Presented here are 18 T cell receptor beta chains from one specimen sequenced in a study of T cell changes during pregnancy in multiple sclerosis. Data came from immunoSEQ multiplex PCR; TCRdb stores just in-frame clones and leaves some out. Here the sample spans roughly 30,000 clones, around nine tenths being singletons. The sequencing used CD8+ T cells from peripheral blood mononuclear cells, collected in the first trimester of pregnancy. These receptors all stem from a female donor with multiple sclerosis, enrolled in a pregnancy study.

The V call is TRBV10-1, the J call TRBJ2-3; 9 positions agree with TRBD2. This CDR3 has 16 residues. The ends lost 6 bases at V and 0 bases at J; junction bases unmatched: 7. Per the germline V gene, CDR1 is WNHNN and CDR2 is SYGVQD (reference sequence). This chain's CDR3 is CASSRLAALSTDTQYF. CDR3 nucleotides: TGCGCCAGCAGCCGACTAGCGGCATTAAGCACAGATACGCAGTATTTT.

V is TRBV14 and J is TRBJ2-1, with TRBD2 identical over 8 bases. The junction had 15 bases not matched to a gene; V was cut back by 1 base and J by 4 bases. This CDR3 comprises 19 residues. Germline lookup yields CDR1 SGHDN and CDR2 FVKESK. The CDR3 coding sequence is TGTGCCAGCAGCCAAGGAAGGGGGGCGGGACTAGGGCCGTACAATGAGCAGTTCTTC. It yields the protein CASSQGRGAGLGPYNEQFF.

This clone is categorized as large. The chain recombines TRBV5-1 with TRBJ2-7; 7 bases agree with TRBD2. The V gene's germline CDR1 is SGHRS and CDR2 YFSETQ. CDR3 length equals 18 residues. Germline trimming cut 4 bases from V and 4 bases from J; bases unmatched to any gene: 20. The CDR3 here is CASSPDGPTSWQRYEQYF. CDR3 coding DNA: TGCGCCAGCAGCCCGGATGGCCCGACTAGCTGGCAGAGATACGAGCAGTACTTC. The complete variable domain, with remaining parts taken from reference TRBV5-1 and TRBJ2-7, reads KAGVTQTPRYLIKTRGQQVTLSCSPISGHRSVSWYQQTPGQGLQFLFEYFSETQRNKGNFPGRFSGRQFSNSRSEMNVSTLELGDSALYLCASSPDGPTSWQRYEQYFGPGTRLTVT.

This clone has only one observation. The rearrangement uses TRBV27 and TRBJ2-1, with D possibly being TRBD2 (5 bases). The CDR3 has 15 residues. The germline V gene encodes CDR1 MNHEY and CDR2 SMNVEV (reference sequence). V shed 3 bases and J shed 0 bases, with 9 bases lying between them. The CDR3 here is CASSFSGGSYNEQFF. DNA for the CDR3: TGTGCCAGCAGTTTTTCAGGAGGCTCCTACAATGAGCAGTTCTTC.

The chain uses TRBV4-1 and TRBJ2-5, with D perhaps matching TRBD2 (5 bases). Germline assignment: CDR1 MGHRA and CDR2 YSYEKL. The V gene lost 1 base and the J gene lost 4 bases, with 13 bases spanning the gap. The CDR3 length is 15 residues. CDR3 nucleotide sequence: TGCGCCAGCAGCCAAGTCGGGGATTTCGGAGAGACCCAGTACTTC. It codes for CASSQVGDFGETQYF.

V usage is TRBV27 and J usage is TRBJ2-1; D remains ambiguous. Trimming cost V 2 bases and J 8 bases, with 7 bases left between them. Germline values: CDR1 MNHEY, CDR2 SMNVEV (reference sequence). The CDR3 runs 12 residues. CDR3 loop: CASSLTIHEQFF. The CDR3 DNA sequence: TGTGCCAGCAGTTTAACTATCCATGAGCAGTTCTTC.

This chain links TRBV6-4 with TRBJ2-2; D unclear. The germline gives CDR1 MRHNA, CDR2 SNTAGT. The CDR3 is 16 amino acids. Deletions cut 4 bases from V and 2 bases from J, with 14 bases between. CDR3 bases: TGTGCCAGCAGTGTTTGGCGGATGGATAACACCGGGGAGCTGTTTTTT. It is translated as CASSVWRMDNTGELFF.

The CDR3 loop reads CASSLASGSAHEQYF. In nucleotides, the CDR3 is TGTGCCAGCAGCTTAGCGAGCGGGAGCGCCCACGAGCAGTACTTC. The chain has TRBV7-9 and TRBJ2-7, with TRBD2 identical over 8 bases. The CDR3 totals 15 residues. CDR1 and CDR2 (germline): SEHNR, FQNEAQ (reference sequence). V lost 0 bases and J lost 5; bases outside the gene matches: 6.

The genes are TRBV4-1 and TRBJ2-7; TRBD1 matches at 7 bases. CDR3 length: 15 amino acids. The V gene end was trimmed by 3 bases and the J gene end by 3 bases; junction bases not matched to a gene: 8. Germline assignment: CDR1 MGHRA and CDR2 YSYEKL. The CDR3 DNA follows: TGCGCCAGCAGCCATATGCAGGGGGATGACTACGAGCAGTACTTC. Translating gives CASSHMQGDDYEQYF.

As concerns this clone: Other nucleotide sequences in the sample specify the same CDR3. This chain uses TRBV27 with TRBJ2-1, with D possibly being TRBD1 (5 bases). Germline V gene data show CDR1 as MNHEY and CDR2 as SMNVEV (reference sequence). The CDR3 sequence is 13 residues long. V lost 3 bases, J lost 5 bases, and 8 bases lay in between. The CDR3 DNA follows: TGTGCCAGCAGTTTCTCAGGGAACAATGAGCAGTTCTTC. It encodes CASSFSGNNEQFF.

V usage is TRBV11-3 and J usage is TRBJ1-2; 8 bases are shared with TRBD1. The CDR3 runs 16 residues. J lost 7 bases, V lost 3 bases, and 13 bases had no gene match. The V gene's germline CDR1 is SGHNT and CDR2 YENEEA. The CDR3 reads CASSFSTGQGIVGYTF. As DNA, the CDR3 is TGTGCCAGCAGCTTTTCAACTGGACAGGGAATTGTTGGCTACACCTTC.

The chain employs TRBV29-1 and TRBJ2-1, with 7 bases matching TRBD1. The CDR3 sequence is 15 residues long. With 6 bases clipped from V and 2 bases from J, the junction kept 10 bases outside the gene matches. The germline gives CDR1 SQVTM, CDR2 ANQGSEA. CDR3 in amino acids: CSVRTGREAYNEQFF. The CDR3 DNA sequence: TGCAGCGTCCGGACAGGACGCGAGGCCTACAATGAGCAGTTCTTC.

This clone has just a few counts. The V and J genes are TRBV4-1 and TRBJ2-1; D possibly corresponds to TRBD2 (7 bases). This CDR3 region has 16 residues. Germline V gene lookup returns CDR1 MGHRA and CDR2 YSYEKL. V was clipped by 1 base and J by 3 bases, with 13 bases between them. The CDR3 region has the DNA TGCGCCAGCAGCCAAGGAGGGGGGGAAGGCTACAATGAGCAGTTCTTC. Protein: CASSQGGGEGYNEQFF.

V and J are TRBV2 and TRBJ2-5; TRBD2 matches at 10 bases. The germline V gene encodes CDR1 SNHLY and CDR2 FYNNEI. V was pared by 7 bases and J by 4 bases, with 6 bases of the junction left unmatched. The CDR3 is 14 amino acids. DNA for the CDR3: TGTGCCAGCAAGCTAGCGGGAGTTCCAGAGACCCAGTACTTC. Amino acid sequence: CASKLAGVPETQYF.

This clone occurred once. The gene calls are TRBV4-1 and TRBJ2-7; TRBD2 is a possible D gene (6 bases). The CDR3 loop spans 16 amino acids. V dropped 2 bases and J dropped 0 bases, with 14 bases sitting between them. Germline loops: CDR1 MGHRA, CDR2 YSYEKL. CDR3 nucleotides: TGCGCCAGCAGCCAAACCGGGACTGGGAGCTCCTACGAGCAGTACTTC. Its protein is CASSQTGTGSSYEQYF.

The chain combines TRBV30 with TRBJ2-1; 10 bases match TRBD2. The CDR3 loop spans 15 amino acids. Unmatched junction bases numbered 5, after V lost 0 bases and J lost 6 bases. CDR1 and CDR2 from the germline V gene are GTSNPN and SVGIG (reference sequence). The CDR3 bases are TGTGCCTGGAGTGTTGTAGCGGGAGGCCGCAATGAGCAGTTCTTC. Its translation: CAWSVVAGGRNEQFF.

V gene TRBV9 combines with J gene TRBJ2-1; the D is unclear. Germline CDR1 SGDLS, CDR2 YYNGEE. The CDR3 loop spans 18 amino acids. Deletions cut 1 base from V and 1 base from J, with 18 bases between. The CDR3: CASSVPIGLAESYNEQFF. The CDR3 DNA follows: TGTGCCAGCAGCGTACCCATCGGGTTGGCTGAATCCTACAATGAGCAGTTCTTC. Full variable domain (remainder filled in from reference TRBV9 and TRBJ2-1): DSGVTQTPKHLITATGQRVTLRCSPRSGDLSVYWYQQSLDQGLQFLIQYYNGEERAKGNILERFSAQQFPDLHSELNLSSLELGDSALYFCASSVPIGLAESYNEQFFGPGTRLTVL.

This clone was recorded a few times. The chain is built from TRBV7-9 and TRBJ2-7, with D tentatively TRBD1 (6 bases). Germline CDR1 SEHNR, CDR2 FQNEAQ (reference sequence). The CDR3 length is 14 residues. V was pared by 0 bases and J by 5 bases, with 11 bases between. CDR3 sequence: CASSLAFYRDEQYF. In nucleotides, the CDR3 is TGTGCCAGCAGCTTAGCCTTCTACAGGGACGAGCAGTACTTC.